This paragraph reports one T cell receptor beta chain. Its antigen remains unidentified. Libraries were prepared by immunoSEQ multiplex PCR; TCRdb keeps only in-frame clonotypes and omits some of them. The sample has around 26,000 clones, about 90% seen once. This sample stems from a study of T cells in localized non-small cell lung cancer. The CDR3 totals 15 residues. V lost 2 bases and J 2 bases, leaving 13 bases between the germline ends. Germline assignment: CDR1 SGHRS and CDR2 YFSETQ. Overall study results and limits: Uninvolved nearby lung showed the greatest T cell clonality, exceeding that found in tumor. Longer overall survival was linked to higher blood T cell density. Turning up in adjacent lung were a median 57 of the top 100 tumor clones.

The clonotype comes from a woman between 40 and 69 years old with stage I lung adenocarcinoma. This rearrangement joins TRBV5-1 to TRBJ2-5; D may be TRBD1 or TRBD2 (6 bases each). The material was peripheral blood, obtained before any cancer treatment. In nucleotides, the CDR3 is TGCGCCAGCAGCTTTGGGGGGCGCAGGCAAGAGACCCAGTACTTC. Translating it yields CASSFGGRRQETQYF.